In this sample, the clone carrying this T cell receptor beta chain turned up once. Antigen: not known. This sample is part of a study of T-cell reconstitution after alpha-beta-depleted transplantation in children. Study-level results: Several hundred expanded graft clones reportedly supplied alpha-beta T cells about two months after transplant. At the one-year point after transplant, T-cell counts and TCRbeta diversity were found to come mostly from T cells that had been newly produced.

Researchers prepared the TCRbeta library using unique molecular identifiers, the study reports. TCRdb re-analysed the PCR reads in MiXCR, keeping a single row per CDR3 protein. In the table there are some 120,000 distinct CDR3 sequences, under 25% of which are singletons. This clonotype was sampled from a male patient aged 2 to 10 who had a stem cell transplant for chronic granulomatous disease, so the T cells may come from the graft donor. Sequenced material: PBMCs, mostly from graft donor cells, taken 180 days after TCRalphabeta/CD19-depleted stem cell transplant.

The DNA of the CDR3 is TGTGCCAGCAGTTATTTTTCGGACGAGCAGTACTTC. This sequence encodes CASSYFSDEQYF. This chain joins TRBV12-3 or TRBV12-4 and TRBJ2-7; D uncertain. This CDR3 is 12 amino acids long. Between the trimmed V and J ends, which lost 4 bases and 5 bases, there was a span of 9 bases.